The rows below give T cell receptor beta chains drawn from one sample of a study of T-cell reconstitution after alpha-beta-depleted transplantation in children. TCRdb recomputed calls from the PCR reads with MiXCR, one row per CDR3 protein. The sample holds about 500,000 distinct CDR3 sequences; approximately 32% are singletons and the top ten take 2% to 3%. Source: PBMCs from the stem cell graft donor, taken from the stem cell graft. Every receptor here comes from a human donor who donated a stem cell graft to a child with aplastic anemia. Both conserved end residues are part of each CDR3. Each record gives: V gene, D gene, CDR3 length, J gene, clone size, CDR3 protein, CDR3 DNA. The D gene is left open where the match is weak. Clone size is not always given. Where it is, it says once, few, many or a class for expanded clones.

V: TRBV18
D: NA
length: 15
J: TRBJ2-1
size: NA
CDR3: CASSPRVVAYNEQFF
DNA: TGTGCCAGCTCACCCAGGGTGGTTGCCTACAATGAGCAGTTCTTC

V: TRBV20-1
D: TRBD2
length: 13
J: TRBJ2-1
size: NA
CDR3: CSARGTSGRSNFF
DNA: TGCAGTGCTAGAGGGACTAGCGGGAGAAGTAACTTCTTC

V: TRBV27
D: TRBD1
length: 17
J: TRBJ2-6
size: NA
CDR3: CASSYGTGGSGANVLTF
DNA: TGTGCCAGCAGTTACGGGACAGGGGGATCTGGGGCCAACGTCCTGACTTTC

V: TRBV27
D: NA
length: 15
J: TRBJ1-1
size: few
CDR3: CASSLGDGGFAEAFF
DNA: TGTGCCAGCAGTTTAGGGGATGGGGGTTTCGCTGAAGCTTTCTTT

V: TRBV4-2
D: TRBD1
length: 15
J: TRBJ1-2
size: NA
CDR3: CASSLNRGGDYGYTF
DNA: TGTGCCAGCAGCCTCAACAGGGGCGGCGACTATGGCTACACCTTC

V: TRBV4-3
D: TRBD1
length: 13
J: TRBJ2-4
size: NA
CDR3: CASSTRTGNIQYF
DNA: TGCGCCAGCAGCACCCGGACAGGGAACATTCAGTACTTC

V: TRBV18
D: NA
length: 16
J: TRBJ1-4
size: NA
CDR3: CASSHRQITTNEKLFF
DNA: TGTGCCAGCTCACACCGACAGATCACAACTAATGAAAAACTGTTTTTT

V: TRBV5-6
D: NA
length: 12
J: TRBJ1-5
size: few
CDR3: CASSFRNQPQHF
DNA: TGTGCCAGCAGCTTCCGCAATCAGCCCCAGCATTTT

V: TRBV9
D: NA
length: 14
J: TRBJ1-5
size: NA
CDR3: CASSATAVGQPQHF
DNA: TGTGCCAGCAGCGCGACAGCGGTCGGTCAGCCCCAGCATTTT

V: TRBV20-1
D: NA
length: 16
J: TRBJ2-1
size: NA
CDR3: CSARDLGRGAYNEQFF
DNA: TGCAGTGCTAGAGATCTTGGTAGAGGGGCCTACAATGAGCAGTTCTTC

V: TRBV20-1
D: TRBD1
length: 16
J: TRBJ1-5
size: NA
CDR3: CSARDNIGQGNQPQHF
DNA: TGCAGTGCTAGAGATAATATAGGACAGGGCAATCAGCCCCAGCATTTT

V: TRBV20-1
D: TRBD2
length: 16
J: TRBJ2-1
size: NA
CDR3: CSAPRTSGGFNNEQFF
DNA: TGCAGTGCCCCCCGGACTAGCGGGGGGTTCAACAATGAGCAGTTCTTC

V: TRBV6-5
D: NA
length: 11
J: TRBJ2-7
size: few
CDR3: CASSFKYEQYF
DNA: TGTGCCAGCAGTTTCAAGTACGAGCAGTACTTC

V: TRBV20-1
D: NA
length: 16
J: TRBJ1-6
size: once
CDR3: CSARGPETSYNSPLHF
DNA: TGCAGTGCTAGAGGCCCGGAAACCTCCTATAATTCACCCCTCCACTTT

V: TRBV20-1
D: NA
length: 15
J: TRBJ2-1
size: NA
CDR3: CSVGGQGDTYNEQFF
DNA: TGCAGTGTAGGGGGTCAAGGTGACACTTACAATGAGCAGTTCTTC

V: TRBV3-1
D: NA
length: 17
J: TRBJ2-6
size: NA
CDR3: CASSPSGLRSGANVLTF
DNA: TGTGCCAGCAGCCCTTCGGGGTTACGCTCTGGGGCCAACGTCCTGACTTTC

V: TRBV28
D: NA
length: 15
J: TRBJ2-1
size: NA
CDR3: CASSPAGLTYNEQFF
DNA: TGTGCCAGCAGTCCCGCGGGACTGACCTACAATGAGCAGTTCTTC

V: TRBV29-1
D: TRBD2
length: 14
J: TRBJ2-5
size: few
CDR3: CSVVPFGGEETQYF
DNA: TGCAGCGTTGTTCCCTTTGGGGGGGAAGAGACCCAGTACTTC

V: TRBV28
D: NA
length: 16
J: TRBJ2-2
size: few
CDR3: CASSRMAASPGGELFF
DNA: TGTGCCAGCAGTCGAATGGCGGCGTCGCCGGGCGGGGAGCTGTTTTTT

V: TRBV6-5
D: NA
length: 16
J: TRBJ2-5
size: NA
CDR3: CASSYSGFPKGETQYF
DNA: TGTGCCAGCAGTTACTCGGGGTTTCCGAAGGGGGAGACCCAGTACTTC

V: TRBV30
D: NA
length: 11
J: TRBJ1-2
size: NA
CDR3: CAWSAGGVYTF
DNA: TGTGCCTGGAGTGCCGGGGGCGTCTACACCTTC

V: TRBV5-1
D: TRBD2
length: 15
J: TRBJ2-1
size: few
CDR3: CASSDQTSGSNEQFF
DNA: TGCGCCAGCAGCGATCAGACTAGCGGGAGCAATGAGCAGTTCTTC

V: TRBV20-1
D: NA
length: 12
J: TRBJ2-5
size: NA
CDR3: CSAKGVQETQYF
DNA: TGCAGTGCTAAAGGGGTCCAAGAGACCCAGTACTTC

V: TRBV5-1
D: NA
length: 15
J: TRBJ1-5
size: NA
CDR3: CASSLRGGSGQPQHF
DNA: TGCGCCAGCAGCTTGAGAGGAGGTTCGGGTCAGCCCCAGCATTTT

V: TRBV9
D: NA
length: 17
J: TRBJ1-2
size: NA
CDR3: CASSSLDRPQGPYGYTF
DNA: TGTGCCAGCAGCTCCCTAGACCGCCCCCAGGGGCCCTATGGCTACACCTTC

V: TRBV27
D: NA
length: 15
J: TRBJ2-2
size: NA
CDR3: CASSLLALNTGELFF
DNA: TGTGCCAGCAGTTTACTAGCCTTGAACACCGGGGAGCTGTTTTTT

V: TRBV6-1
D: NA
length: 12
J: TRBJ1-2
size: few
CDR3: CASIRGGHGYTF
DNA: TGTGCCAGCATCAGGGGAGGGCATGGCTACACCTTC

V: TRBV4-1
D: NA
length: 17
J: TRBJ2-3
size: NA
CDR3: CASSQERGTYSTDTQYF
DNA: TGCGCCAGCAGCCAGGAACGGGGGACGTATAGCACAGATACGCAGTATTTT

V: TRBV5-1
D: TRBD1
length: 16
J: TRBJ2-2
size: NA
CDR3: CASSLSGQGNTGELFF
DNA: TGCGCCAGCAGCTTGTCGGGACAGGGTAACACCGGGGAGCTGTTTTTT

V: TRBV20-1
D: TRBD2
length: 14
J: TRBJ2-7
size: NA
CDR3: CSAPGTSFFYEQYF
DNA: TGCAGTGCCCCCGGGACTAGCTTCTTCTACGAGCAGTACTTC

V: TRBV6-5
D: NA
length: 15
J: TRBJ2-2
size: NA
CDR3: CASSTRSRDTGELFF
DNA: TGTGCCAGCAGTACCCGGTCCAGGGACACCGGGGAGCTGTTTTTT

V: TRBV19
D: NA
length: 15
J: TRBJ1-5
size: NA
CDR3: CASRGGSGGDQPQHF
DNA: TGTGCCAGTAGAGGAGGGTCAGGCGGGGATCAGCCCCAGCATTTT

V: TRBV6-1
D: TRBD1
length: 15
J: TRBJ1-2
size: NA
CDR3: CASSAPGQGTSGYTF
DNA: TGTGCCAGCAGTGCGCCGGGACAGGGTACCTCTGGCTACACCTTC

V: TRBV29-1
D: NA
length: 13
J: TRBJ2-7
size: few
CDR3: CSVSSNRAYEQYF
DNA: TGCAGCGTATCTTCAAACAGGGCCTACGAGCAGTACTTC

V: TRBV6-2/TRBV6-3
D: NA
length: 12
J: TRBJ2-5
size: NA
CDR3: CASAAGGTANYF
DNA: TGTGCCAGCGCCGCCGGCGGGACAGCCAACTACTTC

V: TRBV7-2
D: NA
length: 15
J: TRBJ1-6
size: once
CDR3: CASSWGGAANSPLHF
DNA: TGTGCCAGCAGCTGGGGAGGGGCGGCTAATTCACCCCTCCACTTT

V: TRBV9
D: NA
length: 15
J: TRBJ2-1
size: few
CDR3: CASRGGGAGLDEQFF
DNA: TGTGCCAGCAGAGGAGGCGGGGCGGGATTAGATGAGCAGTTCTTC

V: TRBV12-3/TRBV12-4
D: TRBD1
length: 15
J: TRBJ2-2
size: NA
CDR3: CASSQPTGRTGELFF
DNA: TGTGCCAGCAGCCAACCGACAGGGCGGACCGGGGAGCTGTTTTTT

V: TRBV12-3/TRBV12-4
D: NA
length: 13
J: TRBJ1-1
size: few
CDR3: CASIRVPGAEAFF
DNA: TGTGCCAGCATCCGGGTCCCAGGGGCTGAAGCTTTCTTT

V: TRBV18
D: TRBD1
length: 15
J: TRBJ2-1
size: few
CDR3: CASSPVQGAYNEQFF
DNA: TGTGCCAGCTCACCCGTCCAGGGGGCTTACAATGAGCAGTTCTTC

V: TRBV12-3/TRBV12-4
D: NA
length: 14
J: TRBJ1-2
size: many
CDR3: CASSLGGNIYGYTF
DNA: TGTGCCAGCAGTTTGGGGGGGAACATCTATGGCTACACCTTC

V: TRBV12-3/TRBV12-4
D: NA
length: 15
J: TRBJ1-5
size: NA
CDR3: CASSLDRYSNQPQHF
DNA: TGTGCCAGCAGTTTAGATCGATATAGCAATCAGCCCCAGCATTTT

V: TRBV7-9
D: NA
length: 16
J: TRBJ1-1
size: few
CDR3: CASRPKPRGVGTEAFF
DNA: TGTGCCAGCAGACCCAAACCTAGGGGGGTGGGCACTGAAGCTTTCTTT

V: TRBV7-9
D: NA
length: 13
J: TRBJ2-7
size: NA
CDR3: CASSPKDRYEQYF
DNA: TGTGCCAGCAGCCCCAAGGACCGTTACGAGCAGTACTTC

V: TRBV7-9
D: NA
length: 15
J: TRBJ1-4
size: few
CDR3: CASSLGPDGNEKLFF
DNA: TGTGCCAGCAGCTTAGGTCCAGACGGTAATGAAAAACTGTTTTTT

V: TRBV6-2/TRBV6-3
D: NA
length: 14
J: TRBJ1-5
size: NA
CDR3: CASSSNGIYQPQHF
DNA: TGTGCCAGCAGTTCAAATGGGATTTATCAGCCCCAGCATTTT

V: TRBV20-1
D: NA
length: 15
J: TRBJ1-4
size: few
CDR3: CSARALGTENEKLFF
DNA: TGCAGTGCTAGAGCTCTTGGGACGGAAAATGAAAAACTGTTTTTT

V: TRBV6-2/TRBV6-3
D: NA
length: 16
J: TRBJ1-6
size: NA
CDR3: CASSSDRLILNSPLHF
DNA: TGTGCCAGCAGCTCGGACAGACTCATTCTTAATTCACCCCTCCACTTT

V: TRBV18
D: NA
length: 15
J: TRBJ2-3
size: NA
CDR3: CASSPQRVSTDTQYF
DNA: TGTGCCAGCTCACCACAGCGGGTCAGCACAGATACGCAGTATTTT

V: TRBV5-1
D: TRBD1
length: 16
J: TRBJ2-2
size: few
CDR3: CASSSSGTGETGELFF
DNA: TGCGCCAGCAGCTCTTCCGGGACAGGGGAGACCGGGGAGCTGTTTTTT

V: TRBV12-3/TRBV12-4
D: TRBD2
length: 17
J: TRBJ2-3
size: NA
CDR3: CASSRPGLAVGTDTQYF
DNA: TGTGCCAGCAGCCGTCCGGGACTAGCGGTGGGCACAGATACGCAGTATTTT

V: TRBV5-4
D: NA
length: 13
J: TRBJ1-2
size: NA
CDR3: CASSLQGVEGYTF
DNA: TGTGCCAGCAGCTTGCAGGGCGTGGAGGGCTACACCTTC

V: TRBV2
D: NA
length: 14
J: TRBJ1-4
size: NA
CDR3: CASSSGLSGEKLFF
DNA: TGTGCCAGCAGTTCTGGACTATCGGGGGAAAAACTGTTTTTT

V: TRBV30
D: TRBD1
length: 18
J: TRBJ1-4
size: NA
CDR3: CAWSRRQGGWATNEKLFF
DNA: TGTGCCTGGAGTCGGAGACAGGGTGGATGGGCAACTAATGAAAAACTGTTTTTT

V: TRBV15
D: NA
length: 16
J: TRBJ2-5
size: few
CDR3: CATSSPRGWGQETQYF
DNA: TGTGCCACCAGCAGCCCCAGGGGATGGGGACAAGAGACCCAGTACTTC